The clone carrying this T cell receptor (beta chain) was seen ten or more times. The antigen is unknown. Each library that profiled naive CD8 cells came from about 20,000 to 1,000,000 sorted cells with 10%, 30% or 50% RNA. TCRdb re-called the PCR reads with MiXCR, one entry per CDR3 protein. The table shows over 550,000 distinct CDR3 sequences, with 25% occurring only once. The sample belongs to a study of molecular identifiers for immune sequencing clone quantification. Study context: Replicate RNA came from 20,000 or 100,000 naive CD8 cells and was split five ways, and four parts were sequenced. Overall study findings and caveats: In naive cells, clones above 20 RNA copies held under 1% of molecules, whereas in effector cells they held over 97%.

V trimming: 5 bases; J trimming: 4 bases; junction bases outside the gene matches: 10. CDR1 SEHNR and CDR2 FQNEAQ come from the germline V gene (reference sequence). The length of the CDR3 is 16 residues. What was sequenced was naive CD8+ T cells from blood, with Jurkat cell RNA spiked in. Subset defined: FACS-sorted CD8+CD4-CCR7+CD45RA+ naive T cells. V usage is TRBV7-9 and J usage is TRBJ2-2; TRBD2 matches 7 bases. This clonotype was obtained from a human donor in good health. Some libraries in this study had Jurkat cell RNA spiked in. CDR3 in DNA: TGTGCCAGCAGCCCCCCGGTCGGGAGGAGCACCGGGGAGCTGTTTTTT. Protein: CASSPPVGRSTGELFF.